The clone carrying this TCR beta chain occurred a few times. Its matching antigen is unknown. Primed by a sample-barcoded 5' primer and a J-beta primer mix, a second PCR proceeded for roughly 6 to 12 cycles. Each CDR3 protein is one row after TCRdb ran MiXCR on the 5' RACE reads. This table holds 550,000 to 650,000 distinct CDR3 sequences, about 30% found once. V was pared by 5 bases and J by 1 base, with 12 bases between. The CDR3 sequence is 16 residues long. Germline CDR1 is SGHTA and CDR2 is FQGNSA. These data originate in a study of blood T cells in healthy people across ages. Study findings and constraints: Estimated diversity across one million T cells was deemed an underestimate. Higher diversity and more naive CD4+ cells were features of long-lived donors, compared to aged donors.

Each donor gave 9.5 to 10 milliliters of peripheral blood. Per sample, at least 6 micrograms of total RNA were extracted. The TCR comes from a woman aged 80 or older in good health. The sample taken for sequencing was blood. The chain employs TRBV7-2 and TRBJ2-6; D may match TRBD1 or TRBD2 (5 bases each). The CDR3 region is CASSPTGPSGANVLTF. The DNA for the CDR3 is TGTGCCAGCAGCCCCACGGGGCCTTCTGGGGCCAACGTCCTGACTTTC. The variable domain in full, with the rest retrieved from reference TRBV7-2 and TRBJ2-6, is GAGVSQSPSNKVTEKGKDVELRCDPISGHTALYWYRQSLGQGLEFLIYFQGNSAPDKSGLPSDRFSAERTGGSVSTLTIQRTQQEDSAVYLCASSPTGPSGANVLTFGAGSRLTVL.